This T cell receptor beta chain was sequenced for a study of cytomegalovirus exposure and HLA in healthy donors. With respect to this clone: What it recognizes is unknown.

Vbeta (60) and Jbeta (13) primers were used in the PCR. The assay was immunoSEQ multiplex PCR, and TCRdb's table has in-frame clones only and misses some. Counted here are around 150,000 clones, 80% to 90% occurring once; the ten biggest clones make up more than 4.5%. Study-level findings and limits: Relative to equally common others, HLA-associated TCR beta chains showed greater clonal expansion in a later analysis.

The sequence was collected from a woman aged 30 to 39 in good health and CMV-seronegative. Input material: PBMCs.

Written as DNA, the CDR3 is TGTGCCAGCAGTTTATACGCGGGAGGGCCCCAAGAGACCCAGTACTTC. Its protein is CASSLYAGGPQETQYF. The genes are TRBV28 and TRBJ2-5; 9 nucleotides line up with TRBD2. The CDR3 consists of 16 residues. Germline loops: CDR1 MDHEN, CDR2 SYDVKM. V lost 1 base to trimming and J lost 1 base; unmatched junction nucleotides: 4.